This T cell receptor (beta chain) was sequenced in a study of blood T cell repertoires in COVID-19. Study-level information: The United States, Italy and Spain were the sources of the acute and convalescent COVID-19 samples. T cells, B-cell-depleted T cells, or PBMCs supplied cDNA or gDNA.

The CDR3 is made up of 12 amino acids. Deletions cut 4 bases from V and 8 bases from J, with 11 bases between. From germline, CDR1 is LNHNV and CDR2 YYDKDF (reference sequence). Original analysis: Counts of nucleated cells, estimated from reference gene primer amplification, were obtained. Assay used: immunoSEQ multiplex PCR; TCRdb lists only in-frame clones, some missing. V and J calls and clone size are as listed in that table; D and trimming were resolved from the DNA. Seen here are roughly 180,000 clones, 80% to 90% observed once, and the top ten hold about 20%. This sequence originates from a man between 65 and 80 years old with active or convalescent COVID-19. V is TRBV15 and J is TRBJ1-2, with no clear D. Source material: peripheral blood. CDR3 amino acids: CATSKVGDGYTF. The CDR3 DNA reads TGTGCCACCAGCAAGGTTGGAGACGGCTACACCTTC.